This T cell receptor (beta chain) was captured in a study of sequential checkpoint blockade in melanoma (dated by TCRdb to between 2019 and 2020). About the study as a whole: In a 1:1 randomization, patients received either first-line nivolumab then ipilimumab (arm A) or ipilimumab then nivolumab (arm B). Maintenance nivolumab came after each of the two trial sequences. The study at large found these results: Validation of the response-prediction model combining TCR metrics and mutation burden is needed in larger, independent patient cohorts.

According to the study, the label for this sample's treatment or condition signals: randomized to nivolumab then ipilimumab (arm A) or the reverse (arm B). None of the patients in the trial had previously been given DNA-damaging chemotherapy. Live CD3+CD8+ cells negative for CD19 and CD56 were sorted from thawed PBMCs on a FACS Aria II flow cytometer. The samples were obtained from melanoma patients enrolled in CheckMate 064, an open-label, randomized phase II trial testing sequential checkpoint blockade. Peripheral blood mononuclear cells were collected by leukapheresis, purified with Ficoll-Paque, and frozen in human serum with roughly 10% DMSO. Immediately after sorting, the purity of sorted blood CD3+CD8+ cells was verified to be >95%, after which DNA was extracted. The V and J ends are trimmed by 5 bases and 2 bases, leaving 11 bases between them. The germline V gene yields SGHVS for CDR1 and FQNEAQ for CDR2. There are 14 amino acids in the CDR3, from cysteine to phenylalanine inclusive. This entry keeps only the CDR3 DNA: 42 bases, framed from base 1.

Details on this clone: The antigen it recognizes is unknown. Base-call qualities are not available, and no considerably larger clone is one nucleotide away.

The immunoSEQ Assay was used to immunosequence TCRbeta CDR3 regions from genomic DNA. Prior to high-throughput sequencing, genomic DNA was amplified by bias-controlled multiplex PCR. For the original study's pipeline: To quantify the absolute abundance of each unique TCRbeta CDR3 region, the sequences were collapsed and filtered. Clonality, defined as 1 minus Pielou's evenness, was calculated using only productive rearrangements. Clones with significantly greater frequencies in on-treatment versus baseline samples were identified using a previously published method. TCRdb provides this immuneACCESS table in a form limited to in-frame rearrangements. Some clones are lacking; in checked studies, under half of them reflect an unresolved V gene, and why the rest are absent is not known. D and trimming come from the DNA, and the V and J calls and clone size come from that table. This sample is represented by over 9,500 clones; 55% to 65% of them were singletons. The top ten hold around 23% of the sample.

The chain couples TRBV7-8 to TRBJ2-3; possibly the D gene is TRBD2, per 5 matching bases. The sequencing used CD8+ T cells sorted from blood (inferred from file names), collected from a patient given nivolumab and ipilimumab in sequence. The receptor was isolated from a human donor with melanoma. Read as DNA, the sequence is TGTGCCAGCAGCCCTGGGAGCGACACAGATACGCAGTATTTT. Its protein is CASSPGSDTDTQYF.